A single TCR beta chain is shown here with its context. The sample comes from a study of blood T cell repertoires in COVID-19. Data came from immunoSEQ multiplex PCR; TCRdb stores just in-frame clones and leaves some out. Altogether 250,000 or so clones are present, approximately 90% being singletons, with the ten largest covering 0.99%. The receptor's source is a woman in her thirties or forties who had recovered from COVID-19. The sequenced sample consisted of peripheral blood.

CDR3 in DNA: TGTGCCAGCAGCTCCCGGGACATCTCCTACGAGCAGTACTTC. This translates into CASSSRDISYEQYF. The rearrangement uses TRBV7-2 and TRBJ2-7; D may be TRBD1 (6 bases). The V end was cut by 4 bases, the J end by 0 bases, with 10 bases between. This CDR3 has 14 amino acids. CDR1 is SGHTA and CDR2 is FQGNSA in the germline V gene.